Below, 24 T cell receptor beta chains from the same sample are listed, as sequenced in a study of T cell changes during pregnancy in multiple sclerosis. Clones were sequenced by immunoSEQ multiplex PCR, and TCRdb holds only the in-frame ones, with some missing. The table has 35,000 or so clones, 92% seen once. The sequencing here drew on CD4+ T cells from peripheral blood mononuclear cells, taken after pregnancy. The receptor set was obtained from a female donor with multiple sclerosis, enrolled in a pregnancy study.

A single count supports this clone. The rearrangement joins TRBV11-2 to TRBJ1-1; no clear D. The CDR3 sequence is 15 residues long. Germline V lookup: CDR1 SGHAT, CDR2 FQNNGV. Trimming removed 1 base at V and 5 bases at J, with 14 bases between. The CDR3 DNA reads as TGTGCCAGCAGCTTAGTTGTACACCCGAGGACTGAAGCTTTCTTT. Residues: CASSLVVHPRTEAFF.

This clone was recorded a few times. The CDR3 DNA sequence: TGTGCCAGCTCTGTTATTCAGGGGGCACAACTTTCCTACGAGCAGTACTTC. Translation gives CASSVIQGAQLSYEQYF. The V gene is TRBV18, the J gene TRBJ2-7; 8 bases align to TRBD1. The CDR3 sequence is 17 residues long. The ends lost 6 bases at V and 1 base at J; junction bases unmatched: 14. Germline V gene lookup returns CDR1 KGHSH and CDR2 LQKENI.

This clone counts as medium-sized. The CDR3 region is CASSVAYQGGEQFF. The CDR3 DNA follows: TGTGCCAGCAGCGTAGCTTACCAGGGCGGTGAGCAGTTCTTC. This chain joins TRBV9 and TRBJ2-1, with D perhaps matching TRBD1 (5 bases). Germline V gives CDR1 SGDLS, CDR2 YYNGEE. The ends were cut back, 0 bases at V and 9 bases at J, with 13 bases in the middle. The CDR3 runs 14 residues.

V gene TRBV7-9 combines with J gene TRBJ2-2; D is possibly TRBD1 (6 bases). Trimming removed 5 bases at V and 0 bases at J, with 13 bases between. Germline-derived CDR1 and CDR2 are SEHNR and FQNEAQ (reference sequence). There are 16 residues in the CDR3. The CDR3 DNA follows: TGTGCCAGCAGCCCGGCCGGGACATCGAACACCGGGGAGCTGTTTTTT. As protein: CASSPAGTSNTGELFF.

This sequence joins TRBV6-1 and TRBJ2-7; D perhaps matches TRBD1 (5 bases). V lost 0 bases and J lost 2, with 17 bases in between. Germline lookup yields CDR1 MNHNS and CDR2 SASEGT. The CDR3 consists of 17 residues. CDR3 loop: CASSEAFGWGRAYEQYF. The CDR3, as DNA: TGTGCCAGCAGTGAAGCGTTTGGGTGGGGCAGGGCCTACGAGCAGTACTTC.

The V and J genes are TRBV5-1 and TRBJ1-5; tentative D call: TRBD1 (5 bases). Germline CDR1 SGHRS, CDR2 YFSETQ. The ends were cut back, 0 bases at V and 7 bases at J, with 14 bases in the middle. The CDR3 totals 15 residues. The CDR3 coding sequence is TGCGCCAGCAGCTTGGGGGAGGGGATGGGGCAGCCCCAGCATTTT. Protein: CASSLGEGMGQPQHF.

This chain uses TRBV5-1 with TRBJ2-5; 10 bases match TRBD2. The CDR3 totals 16 residues. Germline V CDR1 and CDR2: SGHRS, YFSETQ. The trim removed 0 bases at V and 6 bases at J, leaving 8 bases unmatched. The CDR3 nucleotides are TGCGCCAGCAGCTTGGCGATAGCGGGGGGAGTCCAGACCCAGTACTTC. Amino acids: CASSLAIAGGVQTQYF. The full variable domain, rest sourced from reference TRBV5-1 and TRBJ2-5, is KAGVTQTPRYLIKTRGQQVTLSCSPISGHRSVSWYQQTPGQGLQFLFEYFSETQRNKGNFPGRFSGRQFSNSRSEMNVSTLELGDSALYLCASSLAIAGGVQTQYFGPGTRLLVL.

CDR3 sequence reads: CASSSRLPPSVEQYF. The CDR3 DNA follows: TGTGCCAGCAGCTCCCGGTTGCCCCCCTCGGTCGAGCAGTACTTC. The J gene is TRBJ2-7, the V gene TRBV11-1; D is uncertain. Trimming took 4 bases from V and 6 from J, leaving 19 bases between them. CDR1 is SGHAT, CDR2 FQDESV, per germline (reference sequence). This CDR3 is built from 15 residues.

This chain joins TRBV2 and TRBJ2-3, with a tentative D call TRBD2 (7 bases). Trimming shortened V by 3 bases and J by 2 bases, and 12 bases separated the two germline ends. The CDR3 runs to 15 residues. Germline lookup yields CDR1 SNHLY and CDR2 FYNNEI. The CDR3 DNA is TGTGCCAGCAGTGATGGGCGGGGGCCCACAGATACGCAGTATTTT. It specifies CASSDGRGPTDTQYF.

The rearrangement links TRBV7-2 to TRBJ2-7; the D gene is possibly TRBD2 (6 bases). CDR3 length equals 13 residues. Germline CDR1 and CDR2: SGHTA and FQGNSA. V was shortened by 3 bases and J by 4 bases, with 10 bases between the two germline ends. The CDR3 here is CASSLAEGYEQYF. The CDR3 coding sequence is TGTGCCAGCAGCTTGGCGGAGGGTTACGAGCAGTACTTC.

The chain employs TRBV14 and TRBJ2-7, with TRBD1 identical over 8 bases. This CDR3 comprises 14 residues. Germline V lookup: CDR1 SGHDN, CDR2 FVKESK. The trim removed 4 bases at V and 1 base at J, leaving 3 bases unmatched. The CDR3 region is CASSRDRQSYEQYF. As DNA, the CDR3 is TGTGCCAGCAGCCGGGACAGGCAATCCTACGAGCAGTACTTC.

The chain has TRBV7-2 and TRBJ2-7; TRBD1 matches 7 bases. The CDR3 spans 16 residues. Germline CDR1 reads SGHTA; CDR2 reads FQGNSA. J lost 2 bases, V lost 5 bases, and 12 bases had no gene match. The CDR3 region has the DNA TGTGCCAGCAGCGGCAGGACAGGAAAGCCCCCCTACGAGCAGTACTTC. Its translation is CASSGRTGKPPYEQYF.

The rearrangement joins TRBV25-1 to TRBJ2-7; 7 positions agree with TRBD1. The CDR3 length is 14 residues. Trimming removed 3 bases from V and 6 bases from J; junction bases left unmatched: 8. Germline assignment: CDR1 MGHDK and CDR2 SYGVNS. CDR3 in amino acids: CASSDSTGSREQYF. CDR3 coding DNA: TGTGCCAGCAGTGACTCGACAGGGTCCCGCGAGCAGTACTTC.

This clone has just a few counts. Other DNA sequences in the sample encode the same CDR3. V gene TRBV18 combines with J gene TRBJ1-2; 8 bases agree with TRBD1. CDR3 length: 13 amino acids. After removal of 3 bases from V and 5 bases from J, the junction contained 2 bases not matched to a gene. Germline V lookup: CDR1 KGHSH, CDR2 LQKENI. CDR3: CASSPDRDYGYTF. The CDR3 DNA reads as TGTGCCAGCTCACCGGACAGGGATTATGGCTACACCTTC. Full variable domain (outside the CDR3, taken from reference TRBV18 and TRBJ1-2): NAGVMQNPRHLVRRRGQEARLRCSPMKGHSHVYWYRQLPEEGLKFMVYLQKENIIDESGMPKERFSAEFPKEGPSILRIQQVVRGDSAAYFCASSPDRDYGYTFGSGTRLTVV.

This clone is a singleton in its sample. The V and J genes are TRBV28 and TRBJ2-3; 7 bases line up with TRBD2. The germline V gene encodes CDR1 MDHEN and CDR2 SYDVKM. Unmatched junction bases numbered 2, after V lost 1 base and J lost 1 base. The CDR3 loop spans 15 amino acids. The CDR3 sequence is CASSLSAGGTDTQYF. Here the CDR3 DNA reads TGTGCCAGCAGTTTATCTGCGGGAGGCACAGATACGCAGTATTTT.

The chain combines TRBV11-2 with TRBJ2-1; 14 positions agree with TRBD2. This CDR3 region has 17 residues. Germline V gene sequence: CDR1 SGHAT, CDR2 FQNNGV. Losses at the gene ends were 5 bases for V and 3 bases for J; bases not matched to a gene: 6. This CDR3 is CASSPGTSGSVYNEQFF. The DNA for the CDR3 is TGTGCCAGCAGCCCCGGGACTAGCGGGAGCGTCTACAATGAGCAGTTCTTC.

CDR3: CASSQEGHNTEAFF. As DNA, the CDR3 is TGCGCCAGCAGCCAAGAGGGGCACAACACTGAAGCTTTCTTT. The chain uses TRBV4-3 and TRBJ1-1; a weak D match, TRBD1 (5 bases). With 0 bases removed from V and 2 bases from J, the gap between germline ends came to 7 bases. CDR3 length: 14 amino acids. Germline lookup yields CDR1 LGHNA and CDR2 YSLEER.

The chain has TRBV10-3 and TRBJ2-4, with a tentative D call TRBD2 (5 bases). The CDR3 consists of 14 residues. Per the germline V gene, CDR1 is ENHRY and CDR2 is SYGVKD. The germline V and J ends were trimmed by 3 bases and 8 bases, with 14 bases remaining between them. The CDR3 nucleotides read TGTGCCATCAGTGAACGCGAGGGAAGGGACATTCAGTACTTC. Translation: CAISEREGRDIQYF.

The chain carries TRBV6-6 and TRBJ2-2, with TRBD2 as a possible D gene (6 bases). Trimming took 7 bases from V and 7 from J, leaving 10 bases between them. The CDR3 consists of 12 residues. Germline V CDR1 and CDR2: MNHNY, SVGAGI (reference sequence). CDR3: CASISTSGELFF. The CDR3 nucleotides read TGTGCCAGCATCTCGACTAGCGGGGAGCTGTTTTTT.

The V call is TRBV5-8, the J call TRBJ2-7; 7 bases fit TRBD2. CDR1 and CDR2 from the germline V gene are SGHTS and YDEGEE. Trimming took 6 bases from V and 3 from J; bases not matched to a gene: 12. This CDR3 has 15 amino acids. CDR3 sequence: CASTRRTRVFYEQYF. For the CDR3, the DNA is TGTGCCAGCACCCGCAGGACTAGGGTTTTCTACGAGCAGTACTTC.

The V call is TRBV25-1, the J call TRBJ1-2, with 7 positions matching TRBD1. J was trimmed by 5 bases and V by 4 bases; bases with no gene match: 4. The germline V gene encodes CDR1 MGHDK and CDR2 SYGVNS. The CDR3 loop spans 13 amino acids. Here the CDR3 reads CASSAMTGYGYTF. The DNA for the CDR3 is TGTGCCAGCAGTGCTATGACAGGGTATGGCTACACCTTC.

The chain carries TRBV5-4 and TRBJ1-4; D is uncertain. Trimming removed 4 bases at V and 4 bases at J, with 5 bases between. Per germline, CDR1 SGHNT and CDR2 YYREEE (reference sequence). The CDR3 runs 12 residues. The CDR3 DNA follows: TGTGCCAGCAGCCTCCTTAATGAAAAACTGTTTTTT. It encodes CASSLLNEKLFF.

The rearrangement links TRBV2 to TRBJ2-7, with D perhaps matching TRBD1 (5 bases). The V end was cut by 5 bases, the J end by 2 bases, with 10 bases between. The CDR3 has 13 residues. Looked up from germline, CDR1 is SNHLY and CDR2 is FYNNEI. CDR3 protein: CASSTQGAYEQYF. Here the CDR3 DNA reads TGTGCCAGCAGTACCCAAGGGGCCTACGAGCAGTACTTC.

V gene TRBV7-2 combines with J gene TRBJ2-7, with 7 positions matching TRBD1. J lost 2 bases, V lost 5 bases, and 3 bases had no gene match. Germline loops: CDR1 SGHTA, CDR2 FQGNSA. There are 13 residues in the CDR3. The CDR3 loop reads CASSPDRAYEQYF. The CDR3, as DNA: TGTGCCAGCAGCCCCGACAGGGCCTACGAGCAGTACTTC. Filled out from reference TRBV7-2 and TRBJ2-7, the complete variable domain reads GAGVSQSPSNKVTEKGKDVELRCDPISGHTALYWYRQSLGQGLEFLIYFQGNSAPDKSGLPSDRFSAERTGGSVSTLTIQRTQQEDSAVYLCASSPDRAYEQYFGPGTRLTVT.